This T cell receptor (beta chain) was sequenced in a study of low-dose radiotherapy and immunotherapy resistance in tumors. This clonotype showed up many times. Germline V gene sequence: CDR1 MGHRA, CDR2 YSYEKL. The V end lost 5 bases, the J end lost 0 bases, and 17 bases lay between the germline ends. CDR3 length: 16 amino acids. The time point denotes: before trial treatment. As a condition of eligibility, patients had advanced solid tumors lacking tumor-infiltrating lymphocytes. A constant-region primer paired with the V-primer adapter amplified TCRs over about 19 PCR cycles. TCRdb re-analysed the reads in MiXCR, keeping a single row per CDR3 protein. This table has tens of thousands of distinct CDR3 sequences, about 11% appearing once.

The receptor's source is a female donor with ovarian cancer. This chain uses TRBV4-1 with TRBJ2-7, with a tentative D call TRBD2 (6 bases). The sequencing here drew on PBMCs, taken before treatment. The CDR3: CASSISAGGTSYEQYF. In DNA form, the CDR3 reads TGCGCCAGCAGCATCAGCGCTGGCGGGACCTCCTACGAGCAGTACTTC.